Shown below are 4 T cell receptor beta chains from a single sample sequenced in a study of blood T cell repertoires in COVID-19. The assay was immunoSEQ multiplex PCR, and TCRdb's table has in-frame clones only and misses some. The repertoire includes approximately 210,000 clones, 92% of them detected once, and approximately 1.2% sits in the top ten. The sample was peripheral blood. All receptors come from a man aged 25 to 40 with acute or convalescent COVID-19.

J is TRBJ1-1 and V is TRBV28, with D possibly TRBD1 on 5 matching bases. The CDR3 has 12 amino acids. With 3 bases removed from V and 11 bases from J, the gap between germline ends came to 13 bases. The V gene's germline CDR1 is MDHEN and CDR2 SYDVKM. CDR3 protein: CASSFRPGEAFF. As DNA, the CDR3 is TGTGCCAGCAGTTTCAGGCCGGGGGAGGCTTTCTTT.

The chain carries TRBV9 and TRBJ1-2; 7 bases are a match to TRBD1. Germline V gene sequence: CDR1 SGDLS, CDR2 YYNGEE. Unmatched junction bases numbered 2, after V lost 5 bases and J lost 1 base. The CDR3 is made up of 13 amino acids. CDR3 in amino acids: CASRGTVNYGYTF. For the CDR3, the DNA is TGTGCCAGCAGGGGGACAGTTAACTATGGCTACACCTTC.

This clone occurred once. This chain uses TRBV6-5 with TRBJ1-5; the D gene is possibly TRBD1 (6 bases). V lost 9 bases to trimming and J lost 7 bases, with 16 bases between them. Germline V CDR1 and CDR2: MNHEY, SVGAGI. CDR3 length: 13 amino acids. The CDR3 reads CASLGADGQPQHF. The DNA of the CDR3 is TGTGCCAGTTTGGGGGCTGACGGACAGCCCCAGCATTTT.

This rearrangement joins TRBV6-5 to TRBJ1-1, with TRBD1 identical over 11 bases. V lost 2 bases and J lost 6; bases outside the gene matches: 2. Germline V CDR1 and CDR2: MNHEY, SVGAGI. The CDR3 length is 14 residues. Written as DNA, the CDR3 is TGTGCCAGCAGTTACACGGGACAGGGGGCTGAAGCTTTCTTT. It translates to CASSYTGQGAEAFF.